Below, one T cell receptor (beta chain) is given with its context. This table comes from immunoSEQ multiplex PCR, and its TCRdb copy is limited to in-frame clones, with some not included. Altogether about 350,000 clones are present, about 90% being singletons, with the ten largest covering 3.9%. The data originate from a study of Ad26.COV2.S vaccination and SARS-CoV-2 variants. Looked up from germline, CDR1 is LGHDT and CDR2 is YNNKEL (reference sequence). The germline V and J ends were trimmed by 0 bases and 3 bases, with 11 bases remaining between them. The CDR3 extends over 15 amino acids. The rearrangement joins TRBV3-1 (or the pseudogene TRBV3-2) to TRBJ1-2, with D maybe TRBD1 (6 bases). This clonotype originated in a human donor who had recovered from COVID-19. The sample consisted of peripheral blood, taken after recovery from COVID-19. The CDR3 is CASSQDQGRYYGYTF. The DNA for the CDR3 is TGTGCCAGCAGCCAAGATCAGGGGAGGTACTATGGCTACACCTTC.